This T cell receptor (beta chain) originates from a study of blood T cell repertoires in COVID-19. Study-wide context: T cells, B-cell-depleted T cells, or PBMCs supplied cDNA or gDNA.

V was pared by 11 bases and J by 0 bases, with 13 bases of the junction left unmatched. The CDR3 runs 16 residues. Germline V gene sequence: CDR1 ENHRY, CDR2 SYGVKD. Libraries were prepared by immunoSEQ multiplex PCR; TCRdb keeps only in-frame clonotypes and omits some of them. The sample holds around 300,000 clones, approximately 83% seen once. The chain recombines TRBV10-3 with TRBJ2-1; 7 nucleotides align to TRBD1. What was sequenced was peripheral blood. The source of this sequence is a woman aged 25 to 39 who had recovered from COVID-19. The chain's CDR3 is CAVGTANLSSYNEQFF. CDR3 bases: TGTGCCGTCGGGACAGCTAATTTGAGCTCCTACAATGAGCAGTTCTTC.